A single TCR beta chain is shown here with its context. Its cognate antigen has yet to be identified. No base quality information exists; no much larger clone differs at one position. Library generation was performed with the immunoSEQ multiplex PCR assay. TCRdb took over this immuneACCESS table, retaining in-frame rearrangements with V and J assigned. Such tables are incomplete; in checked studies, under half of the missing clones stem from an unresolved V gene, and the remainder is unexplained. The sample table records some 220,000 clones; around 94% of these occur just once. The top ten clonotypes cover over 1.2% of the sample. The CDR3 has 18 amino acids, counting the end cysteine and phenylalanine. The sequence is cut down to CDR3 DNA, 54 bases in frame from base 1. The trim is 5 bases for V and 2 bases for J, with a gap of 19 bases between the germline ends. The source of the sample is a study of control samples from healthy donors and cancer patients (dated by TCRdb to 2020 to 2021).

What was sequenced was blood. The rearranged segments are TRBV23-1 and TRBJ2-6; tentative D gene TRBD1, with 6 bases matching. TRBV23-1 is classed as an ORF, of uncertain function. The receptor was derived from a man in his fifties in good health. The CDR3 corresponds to CASSSEGESITGANVLTF. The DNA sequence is TGCGCCAGCAGTTCCGAGGGGGAATCGATTACTGGGGCCAACGTCCTGACTTTC.